The source of this TCR beta chain is a study of T cell clonality in common variable immunodeficiency. General study points: TCRbeta clonality was increased in CVID versus healthy controls.

This clone was detected ten times or more. Its specificity is unknown. The sequence runs out 3 residues before the end of the CDR3; the remainder is reconstructed from the germline J gene. Equal genomic DNA amounts from CVID and control samples were sequenced. The assay was immunoSEQ multiplex PCR, and TCRdb's table has in-frame clones only and misses some. The sample includes roughly 55,000 clones, none of them occurring once. V shed 0 bases, J shed 1 base, and the junction held 15 bases outside the gene matches. This CDR3 is built from 20 residues. The germline V gene encodes CDR1 LNHNV and CDR2 YYDKDF (reference sequence).

The sample consisted of peripheral blood mononuclear cells. This chain uses TRBV15 with TRBJ2-7; TRBD2 matches at 10 bases. This clonotype was sampled from a person between 18 and 69 years old in good health. The CDR3 bases that were read are TGTGCCACCAGCAGAGAAGGTCCAGCGGGAGGGCTGTACGAGTCCTACGAG. Translation: CATSREGPAGGLYESYE. The full-length CDR3 reads as CATSREGPAGGLYESYEQYF.